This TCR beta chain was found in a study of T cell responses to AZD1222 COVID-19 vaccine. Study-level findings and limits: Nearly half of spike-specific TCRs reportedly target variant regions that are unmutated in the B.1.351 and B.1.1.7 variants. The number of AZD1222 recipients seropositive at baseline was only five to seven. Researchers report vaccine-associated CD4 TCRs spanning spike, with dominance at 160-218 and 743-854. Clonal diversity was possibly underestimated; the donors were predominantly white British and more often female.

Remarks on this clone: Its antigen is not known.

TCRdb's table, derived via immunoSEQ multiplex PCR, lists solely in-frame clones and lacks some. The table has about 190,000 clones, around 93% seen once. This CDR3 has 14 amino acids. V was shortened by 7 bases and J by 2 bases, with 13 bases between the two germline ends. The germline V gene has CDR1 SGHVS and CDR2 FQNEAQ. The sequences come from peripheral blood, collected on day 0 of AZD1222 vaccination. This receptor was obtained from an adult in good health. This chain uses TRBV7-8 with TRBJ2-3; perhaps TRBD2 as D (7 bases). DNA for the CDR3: TGTGCCAGCACTTGGGGGGGCACCACAGATACGCAGTATTTT. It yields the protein CASTWGGTTDTQYF.